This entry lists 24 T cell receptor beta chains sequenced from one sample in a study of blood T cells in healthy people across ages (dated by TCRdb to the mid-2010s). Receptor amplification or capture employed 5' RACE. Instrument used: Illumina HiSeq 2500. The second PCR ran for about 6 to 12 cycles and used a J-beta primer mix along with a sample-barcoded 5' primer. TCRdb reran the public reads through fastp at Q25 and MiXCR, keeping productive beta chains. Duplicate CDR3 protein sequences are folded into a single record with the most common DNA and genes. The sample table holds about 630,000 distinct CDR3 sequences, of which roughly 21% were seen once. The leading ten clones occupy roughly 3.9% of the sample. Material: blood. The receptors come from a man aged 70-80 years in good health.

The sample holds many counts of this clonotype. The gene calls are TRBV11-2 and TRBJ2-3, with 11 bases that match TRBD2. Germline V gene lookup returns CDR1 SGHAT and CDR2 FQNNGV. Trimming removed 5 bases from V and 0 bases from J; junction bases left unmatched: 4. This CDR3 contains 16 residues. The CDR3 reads CASSAWTSGSTDTQYF. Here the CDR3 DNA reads TGTGCCAGCAGCGCTTGGACTAGCGGGAGCACAGATACGCAGTATTTT.

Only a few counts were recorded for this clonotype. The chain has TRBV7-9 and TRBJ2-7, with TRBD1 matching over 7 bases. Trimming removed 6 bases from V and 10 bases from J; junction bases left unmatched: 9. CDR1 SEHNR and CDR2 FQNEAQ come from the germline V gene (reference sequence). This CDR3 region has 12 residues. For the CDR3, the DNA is TGTGCCAGCAGACGAAGACAGGGCCCTCAGTACTTC. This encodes CASRRRQGPQYF. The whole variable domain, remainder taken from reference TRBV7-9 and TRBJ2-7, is DTGVSQNPRHKITKRGQNVTFRCDPISEHNRLYWYRQTLGQGPEFLTYFQNEAQLEKSRLLSDRFSAERPKGSFSTLEIQRTEQGDSAMYLCASRRRQGPQYFGPGTRLTVT.

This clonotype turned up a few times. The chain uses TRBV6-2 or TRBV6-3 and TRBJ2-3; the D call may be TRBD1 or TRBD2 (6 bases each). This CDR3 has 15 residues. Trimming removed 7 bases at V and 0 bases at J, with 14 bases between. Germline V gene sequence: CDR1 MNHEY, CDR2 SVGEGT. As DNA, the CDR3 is TGTGCCAGCACCTGGGGGGCTACTAGCACAGATACGCAGTATTTT. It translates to CASTWGATSTDTQYF.

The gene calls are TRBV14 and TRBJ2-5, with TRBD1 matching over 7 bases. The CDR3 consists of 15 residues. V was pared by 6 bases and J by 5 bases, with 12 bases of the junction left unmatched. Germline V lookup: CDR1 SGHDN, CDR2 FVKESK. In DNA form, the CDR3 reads TGTGCCAGCAGACCCAGGGGGACGCCAGTGGAGACCCAGTACTTC. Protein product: CASRPRGTPVETQYF.

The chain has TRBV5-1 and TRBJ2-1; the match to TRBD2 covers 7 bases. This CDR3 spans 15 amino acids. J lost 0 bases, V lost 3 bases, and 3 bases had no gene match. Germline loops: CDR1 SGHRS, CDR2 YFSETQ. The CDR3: CASSSSGVSYNEQFF. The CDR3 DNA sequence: TGCGCCAGCAGCTCTAGCGGAGTCTCCTACAATGAGCAGTTCTTC.

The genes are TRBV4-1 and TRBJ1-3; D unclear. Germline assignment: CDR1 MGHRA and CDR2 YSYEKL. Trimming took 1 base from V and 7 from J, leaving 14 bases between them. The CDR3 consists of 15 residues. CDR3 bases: TGCGCCAGCAGCCAAGTCGGCGGGGAACTGAACACCATATATTTT. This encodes CASSQVGGELNTIYF.

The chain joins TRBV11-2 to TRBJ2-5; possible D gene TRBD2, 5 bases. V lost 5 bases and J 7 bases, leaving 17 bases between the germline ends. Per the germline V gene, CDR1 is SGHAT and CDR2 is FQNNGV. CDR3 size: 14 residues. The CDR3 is CASSLAGERGTQYF. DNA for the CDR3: TGTGCCAGCAGCCTAGCTGGGGAACGCGGGACCCAGTACTTC.

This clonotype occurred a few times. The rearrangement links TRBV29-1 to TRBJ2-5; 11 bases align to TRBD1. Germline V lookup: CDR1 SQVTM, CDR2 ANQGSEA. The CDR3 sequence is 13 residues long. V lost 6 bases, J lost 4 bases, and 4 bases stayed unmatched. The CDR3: CSVDRGRRETQYF. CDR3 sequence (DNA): TGCAGCGTGGACAGGGGGCGCCGAGAGACCCAGTACTTC.

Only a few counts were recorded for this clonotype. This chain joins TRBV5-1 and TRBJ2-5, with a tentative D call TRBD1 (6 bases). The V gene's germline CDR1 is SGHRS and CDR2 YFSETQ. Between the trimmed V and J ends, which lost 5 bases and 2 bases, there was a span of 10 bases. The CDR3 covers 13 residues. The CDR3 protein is CASRKDSQETQYF. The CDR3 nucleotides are TGCGCCAGCAGGAAGGACAGTCAAGAGACCCAGTACTTC.

In DNA, the CDR3 is TGCAGCTTACCTGACCCGGGGGCTTACAATGAGCAGTTCTTC. Its translation: CSLPDPGAYNEQFF. The chain uses TRBV29-1 and TRBJ2-5, with D tentatively TRBD1 or TRBD2 (6 bases each). The J call may be in error: the DNA end matches TRBJ2-1 better. The CDR3 sequence is 14 residues long. Germline-derived CDR1 and CDR2 are SQVTM and ANQGSEA.

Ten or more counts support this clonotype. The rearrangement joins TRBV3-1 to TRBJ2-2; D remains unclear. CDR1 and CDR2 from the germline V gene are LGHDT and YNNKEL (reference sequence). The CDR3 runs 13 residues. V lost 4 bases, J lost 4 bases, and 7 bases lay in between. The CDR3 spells CASSPGSTGELFF. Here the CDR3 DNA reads TGTGCCAGCAGCCCCGGGTCCACCGGGGAGCTGTTTTTT. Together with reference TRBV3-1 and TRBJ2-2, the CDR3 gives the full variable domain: DTAVSQTPKYLVTQMGNDKSIKCEQNLGHDTMYWYKQDSKKFLKIMFSYNNKELIINETVPNRFSPKSPDKAHLNLHINSLELGDSAVYFCASSPGSTGELFFGEGSRLTVL.

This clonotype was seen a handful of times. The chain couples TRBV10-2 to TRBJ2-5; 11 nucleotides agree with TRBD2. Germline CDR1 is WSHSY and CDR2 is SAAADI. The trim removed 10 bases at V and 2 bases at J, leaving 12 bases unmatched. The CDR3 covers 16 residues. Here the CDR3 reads CATGRTLAGGQETQYF. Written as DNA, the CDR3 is TGCGCCACCGGAAGGACTTTAGCGGGAGGGCAAGAGACCCAGTACTTC.

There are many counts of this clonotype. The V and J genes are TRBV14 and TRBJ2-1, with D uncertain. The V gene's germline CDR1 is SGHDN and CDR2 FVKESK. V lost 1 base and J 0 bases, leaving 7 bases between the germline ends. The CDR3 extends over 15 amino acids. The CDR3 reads CASSQVRSSYNEQFF. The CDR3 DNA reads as TGTGCCAGCAGCCAAGTCAGGAGCTCCTACAATGAGCAGTTCTTC.

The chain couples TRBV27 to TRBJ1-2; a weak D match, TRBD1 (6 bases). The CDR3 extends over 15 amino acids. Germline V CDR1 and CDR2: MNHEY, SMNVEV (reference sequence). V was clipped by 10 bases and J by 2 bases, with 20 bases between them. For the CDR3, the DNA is TGTGCCACCGCAGACGGGGGGCCTCCGAACTATGGCTACACCTTC. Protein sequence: CATADGGPPNYGYTF.

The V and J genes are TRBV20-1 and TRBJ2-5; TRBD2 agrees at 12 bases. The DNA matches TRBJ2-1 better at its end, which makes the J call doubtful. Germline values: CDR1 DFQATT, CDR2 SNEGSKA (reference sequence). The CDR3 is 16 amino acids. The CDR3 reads CSARDGASGRDNEQFF. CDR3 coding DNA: TGCAGTGCTAGAGATGGGGCTAGCGGGAGGGACAATGAGCAGTTCTTC.

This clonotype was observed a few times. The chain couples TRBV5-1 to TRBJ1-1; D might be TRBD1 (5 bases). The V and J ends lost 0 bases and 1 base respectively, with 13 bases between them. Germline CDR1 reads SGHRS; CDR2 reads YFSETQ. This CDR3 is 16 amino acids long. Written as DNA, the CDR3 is TGCGCCAGCAGCTTGGCTACGGGGGAGGGGAACACTGAAGCTTTCTTT. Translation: CASSLATGEGNTEAFF.

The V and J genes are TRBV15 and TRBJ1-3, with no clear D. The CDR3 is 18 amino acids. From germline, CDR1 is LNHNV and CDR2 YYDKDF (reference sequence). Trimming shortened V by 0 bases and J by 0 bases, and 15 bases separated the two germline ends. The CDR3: CATSRDLSGVSSGNTIYF. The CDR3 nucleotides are TGTGCCACCAGCAGAGATTTGAGTGGGGTCAGCTCTGGAAACACCATATATTTT. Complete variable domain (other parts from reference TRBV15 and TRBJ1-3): DAMVIQNPRYQVTQFGKPVTLSCSQTLNHNVMYWYQQKSSQAPKLLFHYYDKDFNNEADTPDNFQSRRPNTSFCFLDIRSPGLGDTAMYLCATSRDLSGVSSGNTIYFGEGSWLTVV.

DNA of the CDR3: TGCAGTGCAAGGAGGACTAGCGGGAGGGATCAAGAGACCCAGTACTTC. It encodes CSARRTSGRDQETQYF. The rearrangement joins TRBV20-1 to TRBJ2-5, with 15 nucleotides matching TRBD2. Losses at the gene ends were 6 bases for V and 2 bases for J; bases not matched to a gene: 7. Per the germline V gene, CDR1 is DFQATT and CDR2 is SNEGSKA (reference sequence). This CDR3 has 16 residues.

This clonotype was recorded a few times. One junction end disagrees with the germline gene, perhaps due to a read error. CDR3 sequence: CASSENRGAADEKLLF. CDR3 bases: TGTGCCAGCAGTGAAAATAGGGGGGCGGCGGATGAAAAACTGCTTTTT. The chain joins TRBV25-1 to TRBJ1-4; maybe TRBD1 (6 bases). Germline assignment: CDR1 MGHDK and CDR2 SYGVNS. This CDR3 is 16 amino acids long.

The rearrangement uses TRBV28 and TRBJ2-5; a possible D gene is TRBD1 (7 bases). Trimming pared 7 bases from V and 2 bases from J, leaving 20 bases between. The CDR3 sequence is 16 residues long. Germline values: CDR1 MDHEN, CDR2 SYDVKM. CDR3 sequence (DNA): TGTGCCAGCAAAAAAGGGGGCAAGGGACTGCAAGAGACCCAGTACTTC. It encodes CASKKGGKGLQETQYF. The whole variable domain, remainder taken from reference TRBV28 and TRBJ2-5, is DVKVTQSSRYLVKRTGEKVFLECVQDMDHENMFWYRQDPGLGLRLIYFSYDVKMKEKGDIPEGYSVSREKKERFSLILESASTNQTSMYLCASKKGGKGLQETQYFGPGTRLLVL.

CDR3 residues: CSARSKGLAYF. The DNA for the CDR3 is TGCAGTGCTAGGTCCAAGGGGCTAGCGTACTTC. This rearrangement joins TRBV20-1 to TRBJ2-7; D tentatively fits TRBD1 or TRBD2 (5 bases each). V was clipped by 3 bases and J by 12 bases, with 15 bases between them. There are 11 residues in the CDR3. Germline CDR1 reads DFQATT; CDR2 reads SNEGSKA (reference sequence).

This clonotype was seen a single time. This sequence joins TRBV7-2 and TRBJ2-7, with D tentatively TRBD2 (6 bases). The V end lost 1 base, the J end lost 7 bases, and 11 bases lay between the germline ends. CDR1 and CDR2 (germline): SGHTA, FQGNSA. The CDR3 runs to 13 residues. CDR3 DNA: TGTGCCAGCAGCTTAGTAGCGGTCGTAGAGCAGTACTTC. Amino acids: CASSLVAVVEQYF. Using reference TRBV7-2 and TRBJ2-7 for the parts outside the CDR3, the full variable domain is GAGVSQSPSNKVTEKGKDVELRCDPISGHTALYWYRQSLGQGLEFLIYFQGNSAPDKSGLPSDRFSAERTGGSVSTLTIQRTQQEDSAVYLCASSLVAVVEQYFGPGTRLTVT.

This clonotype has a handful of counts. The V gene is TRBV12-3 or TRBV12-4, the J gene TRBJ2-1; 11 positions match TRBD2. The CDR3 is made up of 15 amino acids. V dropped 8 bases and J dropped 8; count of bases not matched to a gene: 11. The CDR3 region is CASGSGLAGRDEQFF. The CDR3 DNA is TGTGCCAGCGGCTCCGGACTAGCGGGCAGAGATGAGCAGTTCTTC.

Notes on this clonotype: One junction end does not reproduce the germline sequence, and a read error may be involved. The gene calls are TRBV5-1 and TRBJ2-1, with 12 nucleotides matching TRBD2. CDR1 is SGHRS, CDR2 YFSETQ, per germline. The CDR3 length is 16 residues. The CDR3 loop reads CASSLLLAGGRNGQFF. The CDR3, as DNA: TGCGCCAGCAGCTTGCTTCTAGCGGGAGGGCGGAATGGGCAGTTCTTC.